The 23 T cell receptor beta chains reported below all come from one sample, sequenced in a study of metastatic and nonmetastatic thyroid tumors. Thyroid surgery was preceded by no treatment in any patient. TCRdb re-called clones from the PCR reads using MiXCR. The sample has fewer than 40,000 clones, 33% seen once. The sequencing input was tumor tissue. These receptors were taken from a female donor with papillary thyroid cancer or a benign thyroid nodule (not recorded which). Some clones in this sample may be carry-over from other donors' samples.

This clone has only a few counts. The rearrangement uses TRBV28 and TRBJ2-3; maybe TRBD1 (6 bases). The V gene's germline CDR1 is MDHEN and CDR2 SYDVKM. Trimming removed 4 bases at V and 5 bases at J, with 19 bases between. This CDR3 spans 16 amino acids. This CDR3 is CASSYSGTGSGDTQYF. As DNA, the CDR3 is TGTGCCAGCAGTTACTCCGGCACAGGGAGTGGAGATACGCAGTATTTT.

This rearrangement joins TRBV19 to TRBJ1-6; D call uncertain. CDR1 is LNHDA, CDR2 SQIVND, per germline (reference sequence). This CDR3 comprises 13 residues. The V end was cut by 3 bases, the J end by 6 bases, with 6 bases between. CDR3 nucleotides: TGTGCCAGTAGTATGGCGTTTAATTCACCCCTCCACTTT. Encoded protein: CASSMAFNSPLHF.

The J gene is TRBJ2-1, the V gene TRBV12-3 or TRBV12-4, with a possible D match to TRBD2 (7 bases). The length of the CDR3 is 14 residues. Deletions cut 0 bases from V and 7 bases from J, with 10 bases between. The CDR3 DNA sequence: TGTGCCAGCAGTTTAGCGGGAGGGGGAAATGAGCAGTTCTTC. This codes for CASSLAGGGNEQFF.

This clone was detected only a few times. V is TRBV19 and J is TRBJ1-6, with 7 bases identical to TRBD1. Trimming took 6 bases from V and 5 from J; bases not matched to a gene: 1. Germline V gene sequence: CDR1 LNHDA, CDR2 SQIVND (reference sequence). CDR3 length: 13 residues. CDR3 DNA: TGTGCCAGTAGAGACAGGGATAATTCACCCCTCCACTTT. Its protein is CASRDRDNSPLHF.

The chain couples TRBV9 to TRBJ2-2, with TRBD1 identical over 8 bases. Germline values: CDR1 SGDLS, CDR2 YYNGEE. V dropped 4 bases and J dropped 7; count of bases not matched to a gene: 9. The CDR3 is 15 amino acids. The CDR3 region is CASSPSQGAIGELFF. CDR3 nucleotides: TGTGCCAGCAGCCCCAGCCAGGGGGCGATCGGGGAGCTGTTTTTT.

The V gene is TRBV6-1, the J gene TRBJ1-2; 7 bases are a match to TRBD1. The trim removed 8 bases at V and 2 bases at J, leaving 11 bases unmatched. CDR1 and CDR2 from the germline V gene are MNHNS and SASEGT. The CDR3 runs 15 residues. The CDR3 sequence is CASGSTTGPNYGYTF. The CDR3 nucleotides read TGTGCCAGCGGAAGCACGACAGGGCCCAACTATGGCTACACCTTC.

This clone was seen only a few times. CDR3 coding DNA: TGTGCCAGCAGTTTGGTAGTGTCTGGTTCCTACGAGCAGTACTTC. It yields the protein CASSLVVSGSYEQYF. The J gene is TRBJ2-7, the V gene TRBV28; no clear D. V lost 3 bases to trimming and J lost 1 base, with 13 bases between them. This CDR3 comprises 15 residues. Germline CDR1 is MDHEN and CDR2 is SYDVKM.

This clone appeared a few times. This chain joins TRBV28 and TRBJ1-2; 8 nucleotides align to TRBD1. The germline CDR1 and CDR2 sequences are MDHEN and SYDVKM. Germline trimming cut 3 bases from V and 5 bases from J; bases unmatched to any gene: 11. This CDR3 has 16 amino acids. CDR3 region: CASSFAVTGGGYGYTF. DNA for the CDR3: TGTGCCAGCAGTTTTGCTGTTACAGGGGGAGGGTATGGCTACACCTTC.

This clone was observed a few times. The J gene is TRBJ2-5, the V gene TRBV25-1; D is ambiguous. There are 11 residues in the CDR3. Trimming stripped 4 bases from V and 3 bases from J, with 3 bases between. CDR1 is MGHDK and CDR2 is SYGVNS in the germline V gene. Here the CDR3 reads CASSGEETQYF. The CDR3 region has the DNA TGTGCCAGCAGTGGGGAAGAGACCCAGTACTTC. The whole variable domain, remainder taken from reference TRBV25-1 and TRBJ2-5, is EADIYQTPRYLVIGTGKKITLECSQTMGHDKMYWYQQDPGMELHLIHYSYGVNSTEKGDLSSESTVSRIRTEHFPLTLESARPSHTSQYLCASSGEETQYFGPGTRLLVL.

This clone was seen a few times. V usage is TRBV6-2 or TRBV6-3 and J usage is TRBJ2-7, with D perhaps TRBD1 or TRBD2 (5 bases each). The CDR3 has 13 residues. Germline CDR1 and CDR2: MNHEY and SVGEGT. The germline V and J ends were trimmed by 0 bases and 6 bases, with 9 bases remaining between them. The CDR3 protein is CASSYSGRAEQYF. In nucleotides, the CDR3 is TGTGCCAGCAGTTACTCGGGACGAGCCGAGCAGTACTTC.

The V call is TRBV20-1, the J call TRBJ1-2; D gene ambiguous. The V and J ends lost 0 bases and 4 bases respectively, with 15 bases between them. The V gene's germline CDR1 is DFQATT and CDR2 SNEGSKA (reference sequence). The CDR3 spans 15 residues. CDR3 amino acids: CSARDVGKQTYGYTF. Here the CDR3 DNA reads TGCAGTGCTAGAGATGTCGGGAAACAGACCTATGGCTACACCTTC.

V gene TRBV11-2 combines with J gene TRBJ2-1, with a possible D match to TRBD2 (6 bases). Germline V gene sequence: CDR1 SGHAT, CDR2 FQNNGV. V dropped 1 base and J dropped 11 bases, with 18 bases sitting between them. The CDR3 is 15 amino acids. The CDR3 region has the DNA TGTGCCAGCAGCTTAGGCCCTCCCTCACTAGCCCAGCAGTTCTTC. Its translation is CASSLGPPSLAQQFF.

This clone was counted between two and nine times. The gene calls are TRBV12-3 or TRBV12-4 and TRBJ2-1; weak D call: TRBD2 (6 bases). V was shortened by 6 bases and J by 9 bases, with 15 bases between the two germline ends. CDR3 length: 13 residues. The CDR3 loop reads CASRASGVSEQFF. CDR3 nucleotide sequence: TGTGCCAGCAGGGCTTCGGGGGTGAGTGAGCAGTTCTTC.

This clone showed up just a few times. This sequence joins TRBV28 and TRBJ2-2; 10 positions agree with TRBD1. From germline, CDR1 is MDHEN and CDR2 SYDVKM. Trimming removed 3 bases from V and 4 bases from J; junction bases left unmatched: 2. The CDR3 runs to 15 residues. CDR3 DNA sequence: TGTGCCAGCAGTTTCGGACAGGGGGGCACCGGGGAGCTGTTTTTT. Translation gives CASSFGQGGTGELFF.

This clone has a single count. This chain links TRBV6-5 with TRBJ2-7; D not resolved. Trimming pared 2 bases from V and 6 bases from J, leaving 5 bases between. This CDR3 has 11 amino acids. CDR1 is MNHEY and CDR2 is SVGAGI in the germline V gene. In DNA form, the CDR3 reads TGTGCCAGCAGTTACGGGGTCGAGCAGTACTTC. This sequence encodes CASSYGVEQYF.

The chain links TRBV5-1 to TRBJ1-2; D not resolved. Germline V CDR1 and CDR2: SGHRS, YFSETQ. This CDR3 is built from 16 residues. The V end lost 1 base, the J end lost 1 base, and 14 bases lay between the germline ends. CDR3 region: CASSLTVTGGNYGYTF. CDR3 coding DNA: TGCGCCAGCAGCTTGACAGTTACGGGTGGTAACTATGGCTACACCTTC.

This clone was counted only a few times. The chain has TRBV11-2 and TRBJ2-7; 10 positions match TRBD2. V lost 4 bases to trimming and J lost 4 bases; unmatched junction nucleotides: 4. The germline gives CDR1 SGHAT, CDR2 FQNNGV. The CDR3 is made up of 14 amino acids. As DNA, the CDR3 is TGTGCCAGCAGCTGGAGCGGGGGGGCGTACGAGCAGTACTTC. The encoded protein is CASSWSGGAYEQYF. The full variable domain, with the rest looked up from reference TRBV11-2 and TRBJ2-7, is EAGVAQSPRYKIIEKRQSVAFWCNPISGHATLYWYQQILGQGPKLLIQFQNNGVVDDSQLPKDRFSAERLKGVDSTLKIQPAKLEDSAVYLCASSWSGGAYEQYFGPGTRLTVT.

The chain combines TRBV7-8 with TRBJ1-2; a possible D gene is TRBD1 (5 bases). Germline CDR1 and CDR2: SGHVS and FQNEAQ. The CDR3 loop spans 13 amino acids. Trimming took off 5 bases at V and 8 bases at J, with 15 bases between the two ends. The DNA of the CDR3 is TGTGCCAGCAGCCCCCATCCGGGGGGGGGCTACACCTTC. It is translated as CASSPHPGGGYTF.

The sample holds a few counts of this clone. The chain uses TRBV6-1 and TRBJ1-5; D possibly corresponds to TRBD1 (5 bases). The V end lost 5 bases, the J end lost 7 bases, and 9 bases lay between the germline ends. Germline CDR1 and CDR2: MNHNS and SASEGT. This CDR3 is built from 12 residues. The CDR3 coding sequence is TGTGCCAGCAGTACGGGGGTGCAGCCCCAGCATTTT. Translating gives CASSTGVQPQHF.

The chain links TRBV7-9 to TRBJ2-7; possibly TRBD1 for D (6 bases). The V gene's germline CDR1 is SEHNR and CDR2 FQNEAQ (reference sequence). Trimming took off 5 bases at V and 5 bases at J, with 13 bases between the two ends. This CDR3 spans 13 amino acids. The CDR3 region has the DNA TGTGCCAGCAGCCTAAGGGACACCCACGAGCAGTACTTC. Translated: CASSLRDTHEQYF.

The rearrangement joins TRBV5-1 to TRBJ2-2; 7 nucleotides match TRBD1. CDR3 length: 17 amino acids. The V gene end was trimmed by 2 bases and the J gene end by 6 bases; junction bases not matched to a gene: 13. Germline CDR1 reads SGHRS; CDR2 reads YFSETQ. The CDR3 coding sequence is TGCGCCAGCAGCTTCCTTGGGGACAGTATAATCGCCGGGGAGCTGTTTTTT. This encodes CASSFLGDSIIAGELFF.

This clone was seen a handful of times. The chain employs TRBV6-1 and TRBJ2-7; TRBD2 agrees at 13 bases. The CDR3 is made up of 17 amino acids. Losses at the gene ends were 5 bases for V and 4 bases for J; bases not matched to a gene: 11. The germline CDR1 and CDR2 sequences are MNHNS and SASEGT. The CDR3 DNA reads TGTGCCAGCAGTTCCCCGGGGACTAGCGGGAAGGGTTACGAGCAGTACTTC. This encodes CASSSPGTSGKGYEQYF.

This sequence joins TRBV11-2 and TRBJ2-2; D is perhaps TRBD1 (5 bases). V dropped 0 bases and J dropped 4 bases, with 18 bases sitting between them. CDR1 SGHAT and CDR2 FQNNGV come from the germline V gene. The CDR3 is 18 amino acids. CDR3 amino acids: CASSLESHRWGFTGELFF. In DNA form, the CDR3 reads TGTGCCAGCAGCTTAGAGAGCCACAGGTGGGGCTTCACCGGGGAGCTGTTTTTT.